This T cell receptor (beta chain) was captured in a study of blood T cell repertoires in COVID-19. Study details: Sites across the United States, Italy and Spain contributed samples from acute and convalescent COVID-19. PBMCs, B-cell-depleted T cells, or T cells provided the cDNA or gDNA that made up the material.

The CDR3 loop spans 13 amino acids. Germline values: CDR1 WNHNN, CDR2 SYGVQD (reference sequence). J lost 12 bases, V lost 4 bases, and 4 bases had no gene match. How the authors handled the data: Estimates of nucleated cell counts were drawn from the amplification of reference gene primers. Repertoires were generated with immunoSEQ multiplex PCR, while TCRdb's copy carries only in-frame clones and drops some. V, J and clone size derive from that table, while D and trimming were established from the DNA sequence. The sample has about 400,000 clones; about 87% are singletons. This sequence joins TRBV10-1 and TRBJ2-1; 12 bases are shared with TRBD2. The sample comprised peripheral blood. The TCR comes from a human donor in a cohort sampled during active COVID-19. CDR3 protein: CASSGLAGGTQFF. CDR3 nucleotide sequence: TGCGCCAGCAGTGGTCTAGCGGGAGGGACGCAGTTCTTC.